This entry lists 17 T cell receptor beta chains sequenced from one sample in a study of shared clonotypes between healthy human individuals. The protocol was immunoSEQ multiplex PCR, while the TCRdb copy is restricted to in-frame clones and leaves out a portion. The sample holds 1.4 million or so clones, about 98.5% seen once. The sequencing input was naive CD4+ T cells sorted from blood. Indicated subset: CD45RA+ positively selected. The origin of the receptors is a young man in good health.

Notes on this clone: Other DNA sequences in this specimen translate into the identical CDR3. The chain employs TRBV7-9 and TRBJ1-3; D ambiguous. This CDR3 contains 14 residues. The V end lost 1 base, the J end lost 1 base, and 5 bases lay between the germline ends. Germline V lookup: CDR1 SEHNR, CDR2 FQNEAQ (reference sequence). As DNA, the CDR3 is TGTGCCAGCAGCTTAGTGGGTTCTGGAAACACCATATATTTT. It codes for CASSLVGSGNTIYF.

The chain uses TRBV4-3 and TRBJ1-2; D is ambiguous. Germline V gene sequence: CDR1 LGHNA, CDR2 YSLEER. This CDR3 is 14 amino acids long. Trimming took 1 base from V and 2 from J, leaving 8 bases between them. CDR3 coding DNA: TGCGCCAGCAGCCAAGGACACCTGAACTATGGCTACACCTTC. Its protein product is CASSQGHLNYGYTF.

V gene TRBV9 combines with J gene TRBJ1-1; D gene uncertain. The V end was cut by 3 bases, the J end by 8 bases, with 17 bases between. The CDR3 consists of 14 residues. The germline gives CDR1 SGDLS, CDR2 YYNGEE. The CDR3 spells CASSEVVRASEAFF. The CDR3, as DNA: TGTGCCAGCAGCGAGGTGGTTAGGGCCTCAGAAGCTTTCTTT. The full variable domain, rest sourced from reference TRBV9 and TRBJ1-1, is DSGVTQTPKHLITATGQRVTLRCSPRSGDLSVYWYQQSLDQGLQFLIQYYNGEERAKGNILERFSAQQFPDLHSELNLSSLELGDSALYFCASSEVVRASEAFFGQGTRLTVV.

The chain couples TRBV7-9 to TRBJ2-1; 14 bases are a match to TRBD2. Trimming cost V 4 bases and J 8 bases; bases outside gene matches: 4. This CDR3 has 15 residues. Looked up from germline, CDR1 is SEHNR and CDR2 is FQNEAQ (reference sequence). CDR3 in DNA: TGTGCCAGCAGCTCCGGGACTAGCGGGAGCCATGAGCAGTTCTTC. Amino acids: CASSSGTSGSHEQFF.

The genes are TRBV7-2 and TRBJ1-2; no definite D call. The V and J ends lost 1 base and 4 bases respectively, with 4 bases between them. CDR3 length equals 12 residues. The V gene's germline CDR1 is SGHTA and CDR2 FQGNSA. In DNA, the CDR3 is TGTGCCAGCAGCTTAGACACCTATGGCTACACCTTC. Translation gives CASSLDTYGYTF.

This chain connects TRBV5-1 to TRBJ1-1; TRBD1 agrees at 8 bases. The CDR3 sequence is 15 residues long. The V segment lost 1 base and the J segment 1 base; nucleotides outside the gene matches: 3. In germline, CDR1 is SGHRS, CDR2 YFSETQ. CDR3 residues: CASSLSTGENTEAFF. CDR3 coding DNA: TGCGCCAGCAGCTTGTCGACAGGGGAGAACACTGAAGCTTTCTTT.

The V call is TRBV7-6, the J call TRBJ2-5; 9 nucleotides align to TRBD1. The V gene end was trimmed by 5 bases and the J gene end by 2 bases; junction bases not matched to a gene: 6. The CDR3 spans 15 residues. Germline V gives CDR1 SGHVS, CDR2 FNYEAQ. Written as DNA, the CDR3 is TGTGCCAGCAGCCCAGGACAGGGGCCGCAAGAGACCCAGTACTTC. Amino acid sequence: CASSPGQGPQETQYF.

The chain has TRBV2 and TRBJ1-5, with D uncertain. The length of the CDR3 is 16 residues. CDR1 SNHLY and CDR2 FYNNEI come from the germline V gene. The V and J ends lost 4 bases and 0 bases respectively, with 13 bases between them. The CDR3 reads CASSGLGGYSNQPQHF. CDR3 sequence (DNA): TGTGCCAGCAGTGGTCTTGGCGGGTATAGCAATCAGCCCCAGCATTTT.

This chain connects TRBV5-1 to TRBJ2-7; tentative D call: TRBD2 (5 bases). The CDR3 totals 15 residues. CDR1 is SGHRS and CDR2 is YFSETQ in the germline V gene. Trimming removed 1 base from V and 2 bases from J, with 13 bases in between. The CDR3 loop reads CASSLLGSGAYEQYF. CDR3 nucleotide sequence: TGCGCCAGCAGCTTGCTCGGATCCGGGGCCTACGAGCAGTACTTC. Complete variable domain (other parts from reference TRBV5-1 and TRBJ2-7): KAGVTQTPRYLIKTRGQQVTLSCSPISGHRSVSWYQQTPGQGLQFLFEYFSETQRNKGNFPGRFSGRQFSNSRSEMNVSTLELGDSALYLCASSLLGSGAYEQYFGPGTRLTVT.

V usage is TRBV9 and J usage is TRBJ1-1; D ambiguous. Germline V lookup: CDR1 SGDLS, CDR2 YYNGEE. This CDR3 is built from 15 residues. Trimming removed 3 bases at V and 1 base at J, with 13 bases between. CDR3 residues: CASSAVRTGNTEAFF. The CDR3 DNA is TGTGCCAGCAGCGCCGTCCGGACGGGGAACACTGAAGCTTTCTTT.

The chain joins TRBV27 to TRBJ1-5; 7 positions agree with TRBD1. The CDR3 is 14 amino acids. V was clipped by 5 bases and J by 3 bases; unmatched bases: 4. Germline CDR1 is MNHEY and CDR2 is SMNVEV (reference sequence). CDR3 in amino acids: CASSNGQVNQPQHF. The CDR3 nucleotides read TGTGCCAGCAGTAACGGACAGGTCAATCAGCCCCAGCATTTT.

This chain uses TRBV10-1 with TRBJ2-7; D is tentatively TRBD1 or TRBD2 (5 bases each). This CDR3 contains 13 residues. Trimming removed 0 bases at V and 6 bases at J, with 9 bases between. Germline lookup yields CDR1 WNHNN and CDR2 SYGVQD (reference sequence). CDR3 sequence: CASSESGVSEQYF. The DNA for the CDR3 is TGCGCCAGCAGTGAGTCGGGGGTTTCCGAGCAGTACTTC.

As DNA, the CDR3 is TGTGCCAGCAGCTTAGTGACGGGGGGGAACACTGAAGCTTTCTTT. Translating gives CASSLVTGGNTEAFF. The chain employs TRBV7-2 and TRBJ1-1, with a possible D match to TRBD1 (5 bases). V lost 1 base to trimming and J lost 1 base, with 10 bases between them. The CDR3 loop spans 15 amino acids. From germline, CDR1 is SGHTA and CDR2 FQGNSA.

The chain uses TRBV5-4 and TRBJ2-7; 10 bases agree with TRBD1. The length of the CDR3 is 18 residues. J lost 3 bases, V lost 4 bases, and 16 bases had no gene match. Germline V gene lookup returns CDR1 SGHNT and CDR2 YYREEE (reference sequence). The CDR3 region is CASSEGQGWSVRGYEQYF. The CDR3 nucleotides are TGTGCCAGCAGCGAGGGACAGGGGTGGTCCGTAAGGGGCTACGAGCAGTACTTC.

V gene TRBV5-1 combines with J gene TRBJ2-1; 9 positions agree with TRBD2. The CDR3 consists of 16 residues. Germline-derived CDR1 and CDR2 are SGHRS and YFSETQ. Unmatched junction bases numbered 8, after V lost 1 base and J lost 6 bases. The CDR3 DNA sequence: TGCGCCAGCAGCTTGACCCCAGCGGGAGGTAGCAATGAGCAGTTCTTC. This sequence encodes CASSLTPAGGSNEQFF.

The rearrangement links TRBV25-1 to TRBJ1-1; no firm D call. The CDR3 loop spans 14 amino acids. CDR1 and CDR2 (germline): MGHDK, SYGVNS. V lost 1 base and J lost 4, with 10 bases in between. CDR3: CASSELKGVTEAFF. The CDR3 nucleotides read TGTGCCAGCAGTGAATTGAAGGGAGTCACTGAAGCTTTCTTT.

This chain links TRBV28 with TRBJ1-1, with TRBD1 matching 8 bases. V lost 6 bases, J lost 3 bases, and 6 bases stayed unmatched. Germline CDR1 is MDHEN and CDR2 is SYDVKM. CDR3 length: 14 residues. The CDR3 sequence is CASSLRGQYTEAFF. In DNA, the CDR3 is TGTGCCAGCAGCCTCAGGGGGCAATACACTGAAGCTTTCTTT.